The clone carrying this T cell receptor (beta chain) came up a few times. Antigen specificity is unknown. The record originates from a study of identical twins. Findings of the study overall: With monozygotic twins, out-of-frame TCR alpha sharing exceeded what models estimated.

The authors used template switching to add a universal primer site and gave cDNA unique molecular identifiers. In TCRdb, the 5' RACE reads were re-called with MiXCR into one record per CDR3 protein. The sample gives more than 1.5 million distinct CDR3 sequences, less than 40% of which show up once; 0.25% to 0.3% is in the top ten. Germline V gene data show CDR1 as MGHDK and CDR2 as SYGVNS. V was shortened by 2 bases and J by 7 bases, with 11 bases between the two germline ends. This CDR3 is 13 amino acids long. V gene TRBV25-1 combines with J gene TRBJ1-2; no firm D call. The clonotype was recovered from a newborn girl in good health. What was sequenced was cord blood. The CDR3 is CASSEMGTRGYTF. For the CDR3, the DNA is TGTGCCAGCAGTGAAATGGGAACTCGTGGCTACACCTTC.